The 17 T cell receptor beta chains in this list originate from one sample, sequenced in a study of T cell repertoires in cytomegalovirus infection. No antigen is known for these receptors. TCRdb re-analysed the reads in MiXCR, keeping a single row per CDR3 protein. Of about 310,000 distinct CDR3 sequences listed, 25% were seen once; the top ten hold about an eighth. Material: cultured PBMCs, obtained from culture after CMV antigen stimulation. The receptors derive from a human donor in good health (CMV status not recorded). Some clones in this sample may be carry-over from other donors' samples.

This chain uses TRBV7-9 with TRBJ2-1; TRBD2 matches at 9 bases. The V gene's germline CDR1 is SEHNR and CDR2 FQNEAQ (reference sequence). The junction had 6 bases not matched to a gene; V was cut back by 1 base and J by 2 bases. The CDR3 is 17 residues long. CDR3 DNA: TGTGCCAGCAGCTTAGAGGAGACTAGCGGCACCTACAATGAGCAGTTCTTC. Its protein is CASSLEETSGTYNEQFF. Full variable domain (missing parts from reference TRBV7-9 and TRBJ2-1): DTGVSQNPRHKITKRGQNVTFRCDPISEHNRLYWYRQTLGQGPEFLTYFQNEAQLEKSRLLSDRFSAERPKGSFSTLEIQRTEQGDSAMYLCASSLEETSGTYNEQFFGPGTRLTVL.

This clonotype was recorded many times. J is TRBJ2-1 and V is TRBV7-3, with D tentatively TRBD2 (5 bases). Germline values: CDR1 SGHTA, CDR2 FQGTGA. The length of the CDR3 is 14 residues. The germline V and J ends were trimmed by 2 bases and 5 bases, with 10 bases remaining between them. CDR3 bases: TGTGCCAGCAGCTTACAAAGCGGAAACAATGAGCAGTTCTTC. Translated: CASSLQSGNNEQFF.

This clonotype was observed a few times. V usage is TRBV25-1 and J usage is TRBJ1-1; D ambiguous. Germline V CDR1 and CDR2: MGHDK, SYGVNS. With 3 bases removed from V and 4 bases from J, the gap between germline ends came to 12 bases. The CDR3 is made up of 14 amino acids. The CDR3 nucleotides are TGTGCCAGCAGTGATCGCAGGTACGGCACTGAAGCTTTCTTT. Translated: CASSDRRYGTEAFF.

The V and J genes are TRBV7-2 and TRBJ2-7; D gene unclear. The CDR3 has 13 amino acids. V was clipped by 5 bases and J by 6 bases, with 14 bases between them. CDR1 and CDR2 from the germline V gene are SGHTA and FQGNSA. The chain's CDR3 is CASSLSGWGEQYF. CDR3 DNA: TGTGCCAGCAGCCTCTCAGGATGGGGCGAGCAGTACTTC.

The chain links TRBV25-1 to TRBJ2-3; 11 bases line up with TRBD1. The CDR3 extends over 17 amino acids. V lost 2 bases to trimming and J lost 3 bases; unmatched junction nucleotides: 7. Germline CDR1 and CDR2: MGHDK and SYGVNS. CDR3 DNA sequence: TGTGCCAGCAGTGAAGCGCCCGGACAGGGGGCTACAGATACGCAGTATTTT. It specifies CASSEAPGQGATDTQYF. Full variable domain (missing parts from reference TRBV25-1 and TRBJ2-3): EADIYQTPRYLVIGTGKKITLECSQTMGHDKMYWYQQDPGMELHLIHYSYGVNSTEKGDLSSESTVSRIRTEHFPLTLESARPSHTSQYLCASSEAPGQGATDTQYFGPGTRLTVL.

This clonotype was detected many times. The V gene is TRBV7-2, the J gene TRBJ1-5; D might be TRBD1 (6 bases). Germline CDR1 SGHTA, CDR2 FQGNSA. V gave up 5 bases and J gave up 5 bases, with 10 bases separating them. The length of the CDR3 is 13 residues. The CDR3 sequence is CASSPRGDQPQHF. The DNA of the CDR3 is TGTGCCAGCAGCCCAAGGGGGGATCAGCCCCAGCATTTT.

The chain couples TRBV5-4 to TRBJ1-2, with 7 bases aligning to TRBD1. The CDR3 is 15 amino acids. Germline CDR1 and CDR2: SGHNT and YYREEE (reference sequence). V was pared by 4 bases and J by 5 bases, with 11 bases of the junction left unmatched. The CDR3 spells CASSNDRDSAYGYTF. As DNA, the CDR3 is TGTGCCAGCAGCAACGACCGGGACAGCGCGTATGGCTACACCTTC.

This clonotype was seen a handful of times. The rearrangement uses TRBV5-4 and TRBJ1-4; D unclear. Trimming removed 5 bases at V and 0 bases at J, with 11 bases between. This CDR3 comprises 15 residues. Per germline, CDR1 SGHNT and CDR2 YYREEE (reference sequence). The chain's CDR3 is CASSRTPTTNEKLFF. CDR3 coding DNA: TGTGCCAGCAGTCGAACACCGACAACTAATGAAAAACTGTTTTTT.

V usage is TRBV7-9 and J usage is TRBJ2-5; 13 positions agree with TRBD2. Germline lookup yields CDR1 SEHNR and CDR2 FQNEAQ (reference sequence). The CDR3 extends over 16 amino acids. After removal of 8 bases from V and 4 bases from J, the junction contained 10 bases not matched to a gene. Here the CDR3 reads CASGARLAGGSETQYF. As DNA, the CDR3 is TGTGCCAGCGGCGCCCGACTAGCGGGAGGATCAGAGACCCAGTACTTC.

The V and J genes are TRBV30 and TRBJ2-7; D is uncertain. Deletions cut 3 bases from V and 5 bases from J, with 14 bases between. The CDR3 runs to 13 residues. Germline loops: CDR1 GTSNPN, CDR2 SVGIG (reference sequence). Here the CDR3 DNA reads TGTGCCTGGAGCTGGGCCCTGGCCAACGAGCAGTACTTC. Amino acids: CAWSWALANEQYF.

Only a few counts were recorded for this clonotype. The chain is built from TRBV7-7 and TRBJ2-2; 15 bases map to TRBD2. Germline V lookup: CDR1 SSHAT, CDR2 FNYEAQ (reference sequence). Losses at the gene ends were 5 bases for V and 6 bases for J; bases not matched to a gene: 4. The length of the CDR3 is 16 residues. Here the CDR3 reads CASSGGLAGGAGELFF. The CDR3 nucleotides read TGTGCCAGCAGCGGTGGACTAGCGGGAGGGGCCGGGGAGCTGTTTTTT. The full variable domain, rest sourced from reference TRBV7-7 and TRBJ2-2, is GAGVSQSPRYKVTKRGQDVTLRCDPISSHATLYWYQQALGQGPEFLTYFNYEAQPDKSGLPSDRFSAERPEGSISTLTIQRTEQRDSAMYRCASSGGLAGGAGELFFGEGSRLTVL.

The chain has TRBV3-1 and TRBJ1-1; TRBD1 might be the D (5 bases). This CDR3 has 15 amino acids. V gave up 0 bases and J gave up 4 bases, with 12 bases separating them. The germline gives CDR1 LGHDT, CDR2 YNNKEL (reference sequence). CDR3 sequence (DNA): TGTGCCAGCAGCCAAGATTCGGGGGGGATCACTGAAGCTTTCTTT. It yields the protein CASSQDSGGITEAFF.

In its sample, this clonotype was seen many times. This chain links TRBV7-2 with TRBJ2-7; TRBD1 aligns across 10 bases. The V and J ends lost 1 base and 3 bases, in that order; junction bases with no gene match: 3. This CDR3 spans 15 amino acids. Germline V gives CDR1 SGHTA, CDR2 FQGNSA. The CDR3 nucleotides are TGTGCCAGCAGCTTAGGACAGGGGGCAGGCTACGAGCAGTACTTC. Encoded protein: CASSLGQGAGYEQYF.

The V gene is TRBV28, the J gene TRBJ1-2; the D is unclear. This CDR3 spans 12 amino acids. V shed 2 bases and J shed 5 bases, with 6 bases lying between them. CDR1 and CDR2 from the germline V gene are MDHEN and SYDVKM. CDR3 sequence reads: CASSLTKYGYTF. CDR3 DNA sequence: TGTGCCAGCAGTTTAACGAAATATGGCTACACCTTC.

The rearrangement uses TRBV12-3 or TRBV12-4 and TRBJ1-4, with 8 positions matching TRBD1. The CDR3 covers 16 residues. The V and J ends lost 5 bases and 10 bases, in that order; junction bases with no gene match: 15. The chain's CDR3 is CASSPPGQGEGRKLFF. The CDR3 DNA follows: TGTGCCAGCAGTCCTCCCGGACAGGGTGAGGGGAGAAAACTGTTTTTT.

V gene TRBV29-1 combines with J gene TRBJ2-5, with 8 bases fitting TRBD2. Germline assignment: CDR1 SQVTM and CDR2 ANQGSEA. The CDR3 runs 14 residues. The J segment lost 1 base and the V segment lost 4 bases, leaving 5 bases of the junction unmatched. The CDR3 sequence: CSVGVLAAQETQYF. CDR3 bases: TGCAGCGTTGGCGTACTAGCGGCCCAAGAGACCCAGTACTTC.

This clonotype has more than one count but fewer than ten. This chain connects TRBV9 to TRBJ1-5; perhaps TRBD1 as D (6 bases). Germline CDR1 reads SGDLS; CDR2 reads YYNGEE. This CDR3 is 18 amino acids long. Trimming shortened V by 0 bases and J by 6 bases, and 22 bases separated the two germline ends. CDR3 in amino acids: CASSVGEQGSWFGQPQHF. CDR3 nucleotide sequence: TGTGCCAGCAGCGTAGGGGAACAGGGTTCATGGTTCGGTCAGCCCCAGCATTTT. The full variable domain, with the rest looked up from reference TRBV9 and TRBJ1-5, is DSGVTQTPKHLITATGQRVTLRCSPRSGDLSVYWYQQSLDQGLQFLIQYYNGEERAKGNILERFSAQQFPDLHSELNLSSLELGDSALYFCASSVGEQGSWFGQPQHFGDGTRLSIL.